This T cell receptor (beta chain) was found in a study of beta chain features in type 1 diabetes. This clone was detected a few times. Its target is unknown. General observations from the study: Insertions at VDJ junctions were less frequent in type 1 diabetes patients. These patients also deleted more nucleotides at the same junctions. Patients with Type 1 diabetes showed moderately but significantly shorter TCRB CDR3s in all four CD4+ subsets.

TCRB transcripts that were expressed got sequenced, as all of the isolated RNA had been reverse transcribed. The protocol was immunoSEQ multiplex PCR, while the TCRdb copy is restricted to in-frame clones and leaves out a portion. The sample comprises 200,000 to 300,000 clones, roughly 20% of which are singletons, and around 0.029% rests with the top ten. Germline CDR1 KGHSH, CDR2 LQKENI. V lost 2 bases, J lost 5 bases, and 9 bases lay in between. The CDR3 is 13 amino acids. The rearrangement uses TRBV18 and TRBJ2-5; D is unresolved. The TCR was taken from a woman aged 40 to 50 with type 1 diabetes. The sample taken for sequencing was naive CD4+ T cells from blood. In nucleotides, the CDR3 is TGTGCCAGCTCACCAAACGGGTTGGAGACCCAGTACTTC. Protein: CASSPNGLETQYF.